One and the same sample provided the 22 T cell receptor beta chains below, sequenced in a study of CD8 T cells in Susac syndrome (dated by TCRdb to about 2019). Libraries were made using the immunoSEQ multiplex PCR assay. RNA was extracted using the RNeasy kit, and roughly 0.5 to 1 ug of the RNA was reverse transcribed with random hexamers. Starting from the raw public reads, TCRdb applied fastp trimming at Q25, assembled clones with MiXCR and retained in-frame beta chains. Rows merge per CDR3 protein into single entries with the most common DNA and genes. Within this sample are 150,000 to 200,000 distinct CDR3 sequences, with about 93% of them counted one time only. The top ten clones comprise about 0.14% of the sample. The specimen was CD4+ T cells from PBMCs. These receptors all stem from a human donor in good health.

This sequence joins TRBV6-6 and TRBJ1-2; maybe TRBD1 (5 bases). Trimming left V 2 bases short and J 6 bases short, with 13 bases between. This CDR3 has 14 amino acids. Germline V CDR1 and CDR2: MNHNY, SVGAGI (reference sequence). The CDR3 DNA reads as TGTGCCAGCAGTTACAGGGGAATTATGAATGGCTACACCTTC. Its translation: CASSYRGIMNGYTF.

The genes are TRBV7-9 and TRBJ1-6; TRBD1 is a possible D gene (6 bases). Germline V gene sequence: CDR1 SEHNR, CDR2 FQNEAQ (reference sequence). The CDR3 runs 17 residues. The V end lost 3 bases, the J end lost 6 bases, and 18 bases lay between the germline ends. This CDR3 is CASSFLFRGQANSPLHF. The CDR3 DNA reads TGTGCCAGCAGCTTCCTCTTCAGGGGTCAGGCTAATTCACCCCTCCACTTT.

The rearrangement uses TRBV12-5 and TRBJ1-4; a weak D match, TRBD1 (6 bases). Trimming left V 5 bases short and J 8 bases short, with 12 bases between. The CDR3 is made up of 13 amino acids. Germline V gene sequence: CDR1 LGHNT, CDR2 FRNRAP. The CDR3 spells CASGPPGDEKLFF. The CDR3 DNA is TGTGCTAGTGGTCCCCCAGGGGACGAAAAACTGTTTTTT.

The chain carries TRBV6-6 and TRBJ2-7; D assignment may be TRBD1 or TRBD2 (5 bases each). This CDR3 spans 13 amino acids. The germline V and J ends were trimmed by 5 bases and 3 bases, with 11 bases remaining between them. Germline CDR1 MNHNY, CDR2 SVGAGI (reference sequence). This CDR3 reads CASSRDGLYEQYF. DNA of the CDR3: TGTGCCAGCAGTAGGGACGGACTCTACGAGCAGTACTTC.

This clonotype appeared a single time. The J gene is TRBJ2-3, the V gene TRBV20-1, with D perhaps matching TRBD2 (6 bases). The CDR3 has 13 residues. Germline assignment: CDR1 DFQATT and CDR2 SNEGSKA (reference sequence). The V end was cut by 7 bases, the J end by 2 bases, with 13 bases between. The CDR3 DNA reads as TGCAGTGTTCCGGGGGAGACCACAGATACGCAGTATTTT. This sequence encodes CSVPGETTDTQYF.

The J gene is TRBJ1-1, the V gene TRBV5-1; D is uncertain. The germline gives CDR1 SGHRS, CDR2 YFSETQ. CDR3 length: 14 residues. V was trimmed by 4 bases and J by 1 base, leaving 11 bases between them. The CDR3 sequence is CASSIQLGNTEAFF. The CDR3 DNA is TGCGCCAGCAGCATTCAGCTGGGGAACACTGAAGCTTTCTTT.

The rearrangement links TRBV6-6 to TRBJ1-2; no clear D. The V and J ends lost 3 bases and 2 bases respectively, with 10 bases between them. The germline V gene encodes CDR1 MNHNY and CDR2 SVGAGI (reference sequence). This CDR3 region has 14 residues. CDR3 bases: TGTGCCAGCAGTTATGGAGACATCAACTATGGCTACACCTTC. This encodes CASSYGDINYGYTF.

V is TRBV7-9 and J is TRBJ2-7; D is undetermined. This CDR3 spans 12 amino acids. Germline loops: CDR1 SEHNR, CDR2 FQNEAQ (reference sequence). Deletions cut 3 bases from V and 3 bases from J, with 6 bases between. The CDR3 spells CASSFMSYEQYF. The DNA for the CDR3 is TGTGCCAGCAGCTTCATGAGCTACGAGCAGTACTTC. Full variable domain (rest looked up from reference TRBV7-9 and TRBJ2-7): DTGVSQNPRHKITKRGQNVTFRCDPISEHNRLYWYRQTLGQGPEFLTYFQNEAQLEKSRLLSDRFSAERPKGSFSTLEIQRTEQGDSAMYLCASSFMSYEQYFGPGTRLTVT.

The chain carries TRBV28 and TRBJ2-5, with 10 bases aligning to TRBD1. The CDR3 length is 15 residues. Trimming at V came to 7 bases and at J to 4 bases, leaving 9 bases not matched to a gene. The germline V gene encodes CDR1 MDHEN and CDR2 SYDVKM. The CDR3 sequence: CASISRQGAGETQYF. The CDR3 nucleotides read TGTGCCAGCATCTCCCGACAGGGGGCCGGAGAGACCCAGTACTTC.

Details on this clonotype: One end of the junction varies from germline; a read error may be responsible. The chain carries TRBV7-8 and TRBJ2-3; D is unresolved. This CDR3 comprises 15 residues. CDR1 SGHVS and CDR2 FQNEAQ come from the germline V gene. CDR3 nucleotide sequence: TGTGCCAGCAACTTATTGCTGGGCGGCGCAGATACGCAGTATTTT. This translates into CASNLLLGGADTQYF.

This chain joins TRBV12-3 or TRBV12-4 and TRBJ1-1, with no clear D. Deletions cut 6 bases from V and 0 bases from J, with 11 bases between. The CDR3 consists of 14 residues. CDR3 in amino acids: CASREGAMNTEAFF. In DNA form, the CDR3 reads TGTGCCAGCAGGGAGGGAGCCATGAACACTGAAGCTTTCTTT.

Remarks on this clonotype: One end of the junction varies from germline; a read error may be responsible. The V gene is TRBV20-1, the J gene TRBJ2-5; possible D gene TRBD2, 5 bases. The V gene's germline CDR1 is DFQATT and CDR2 SNEGSKA (reference sequence). The CDR3 runs 12 residues. Written as DNA, the CDR3 is TGCAGTACTAGAGTGGGAGTAGAGACCCAGTACTTC. Translated, it gives CSTRVGVETQYF.

CDR3 region: CASSGGASYEQYF. The CDR3 DNA reads as TGTGCCAGCAGTGGGGGGGCCTCCTACGAGCAGTACTTC. V usage is TRBV2 and J usage is TRBJ2-7; TRBD1 or TRBD2 may be the D gene (6 bases each). The CDR3 sequence is 13 residues long. V lost 4 bases, J lost 0 bases, and 7 bases lay in between. The V gene's germline CDR1 is SNHLY and CDR2 FYNNEI. Combining the CDR3 with reference TRBV2 and TRBJ2-7 gives the whole variable domain EPEVTQTPSHQVTQMGQEVILRCVPISNHLYFYWYRQILGQKVEFLVSFYNNEISEKSEIFDDQFSVERPDGSNFTLKIRSTKLEDSAMYFCASSGGASYEQYFGPGTRLTVT.

The V and J genes are TRBV9 and TRBJ2-3; no clear D gene. The germline CDR1 and CDR2 sequences are SGDLS and YYNGEE. The CDR3 totals 12 residues. The V end was cut by 4 bases, the J end by 6 bases, with 9 bases between. In DNA, the CDR3 is TGTGCCAGCAGCTCCCTGGGGGATACGCAGTATTTT. Amino acid sequence: CASSSLGDTQYF.

This chain uses TRBV20-1 with TRBJ1-4; 8 nucleotides match TRBD1. The CDR3 runs 14 residues. V lost 4 bases and J lost 7; bases outside the gene matches: 8. The germline gives CDR1 DFQATT, CDR2 SNEGSKA (reference sequence). The CDR3 DNA sequence: TGCAGTGCTACCTCAGGACAGGGAGGTGAAAAACTGTTTTTT. Amino acids: CSATSGQGGEKLFF.

The rearrangement uses TRBV20-1 and TRBJ2-1; 7 bases are shared with TRBD1. Germline V CDR1 and CDR2: DFQATT, SNEGSKA (reference sequence). V lost 2 bases, J lost 7 bases, and 5 bases stayed unmatched. The CDR3 contains 13 residues. This CDR3 is CSARWGQKNEQFF. The CDR3 bases are TGCAGTGCTAGATGGGGACAGAAAAATGAGCAGTTCTTC.

The V gene is TRBV7-2, the J gene TRBJ2-2; 8 nucleotides agree with TRBD2. Germline V lookup: CDR1 SGHTA, CDR2 FQGNSA. V lost 3 bases to trimming and J lost 4 bases; unmatched junction nucleotides: 4. This CDR3 has 15 residues. CDR3 bases: TGTGCCAGCAGCTTTCATAGCGGGGTCACCGGGGAGCTGTTTTTT. It yields the protein CASSFHSGVTGELFF.

The chain couples TRBV29-1 to TRBJ1-1, with D tentatively TRBD1 (5 bases). The CDR3 is made up of 12 amino acids. CDR1 and CDR2 from the germline V gene are SQVTM and ANQGSEA. V lost 3 bases and J 5 bases, leaving 10 bases between the germline ends. CDR3 residues: CSVDPGRTEAFF. Written as DNA, the CDR3 is TGCAGCGTTGATCCAGGGCGAACTGAAGCTTTCTTT.

The chain joins TRBV20-1 to TRBJ1-1, with a tentative D call TRBD1 (6 bases). The CDR3 contains 14 residues. Trimming took off 3 bases at V and 1 base at J, with 12 bases between the two ends. Germline CDR1 DFQATT, CDR2 SNEGSKA (reference sequence). The DNA for the CDR3 is TGCAGTGCTAGCATGACAGGCCCGAACACTGAAGCTTTCTTT. Translated, it gives CSASMTGPNTEAFF.

This sequence joins TRBV29-1 and TRBJ2-5; 8 positions agree with TRBD2. The CDR3 length is 15 residues. Per germline, CDR1 SQVTM and CDR2 ANQGSEA. Losses at the gene ends were 3 bases for V and 7 bases for J; bases not matched to a gene: 13. CDR3 protein: CSVEVAGGLGGTQYF. The CDR3 DNA follows: TGCAGCGTTGAGGTCGCGGGGGGACTAGGAGGGACCCAGTACTTC.

The rearrangement joins TRBV18 to TRBJ2-6; 11 positions agree with TRBD1. Germline V gene lookup returns CDR1 KGHSH and CDR2 LQKENI. V was clipped by 1 base and J by 0 bases; unmatched bases: 2. This CDR3 contains 18 residues. CDR3 protein: CASSPRGQGASGANVLTF. The CDR3 region has the DNA TGTGCCAGCTCACCACGAGGACAGGGGGCCTCTGGGGCCAACGTCCTGACTTTC.

V usage is TRBV4-1 and J usage is TRBJ1-1, with a weak D call TRBD1 (6 bases). The CDR3 has 15 amino acids. The germline V gene encodes CDR1 MGHRA and CDR2 YSYEKL. V lost 8 bases, J lost 1 base, and 17 bases lay in between. This CDR3 is CASGPPRDKNTEAFF. CDR3 DNA sequence: TGCGCCAGCGGACCACCACGGGACAAGAACACTGAAGCTTTCTTT.